This is a list of T cell receptor beta chains from one sample in a study of blood T cell repertoires in COVID-19. Method: immunoSEQ multiplex PCR; TCRdb's copy keeps in-frame clones and lacks some. The data hold hundreds of thousands of clones, with 89% observed a single time. The specimen sequenced was peripheral blood. The receptor set was obtained from a woman in her 30s with COVID-19, enrolled during active disease. Each CDR3 is given with its conserved first and last residue. The D gene is left open where the match is weak. The size entry is marked missing in some rows and otherwise reads once, few, many or a size class.

V	size	D	J	DNA	CDR3
TRBV6-5	NA	NA	TRBJ2-4	TGTGCCAGCAGTTACTCGAGAGGGGCCAAAAACATTCAGTACTTC	CASSYSRGAKNIQYF
TRBV5-1	NA	NA	TRBJ2-2	TGCGCCAGCAGCTTGGACTGGAACACCGGGGAGCTGTTTTTT	CASSLDWNTGELFF
TRBV3-1/TRBV3-2	NA	TRBD1	TRBJ2-7	TGTGCCAGCAGCCGAGGTTGGACAGGGGAAGACTACGAGCAGTACTTC	CASSRGWTGEDYEQYF
TRBV6-4	many	TRBD1	TRBJ2-5	TGTGCCAGCAGTGACTCCAGGTGGGTTATTAAGGGACAGGGGGCGAAAGAGACCCAGTACTTC	CASSDSRWVIKGQGAKETQYF
TRBV11-3	NA	NA	TRBJ1-6	TGTGCCAGCAGCCCAAGGTTTGGGAGGAAGAATTCACCCCTCCACTTT	CASSPRFGRKNSPLHF
TRBV7-2	NA	TRBD1	TRBJ1-2	TGTGCCAGCAGCCGGGGGGAGGACAGGGGCTTTGGCTACACCTTC	CASSRGEDRGFGYTF
TRBV7-2	NA	NA	TRBJ1-1	TGTGCCAGCAACACAGACGGAGGCTCTAAAGCTTTCTTT	CASNTDGGSKAFF
TRBV7-2	NA	TRBD2	TRBJ2-1	TGTGCCAGCAGCTTAGCCGGCGTAGTCGGGAGGGATAACAATGAGCAGTTCTTC	CASSLAGVVGRDNNEQFF
TRBV11-2	NA	NA	TRBJ1-1	TGTGCCAGCAGCCTCAGTTCCCTGAACACTGAAGCTTTCTTT	CASSLSSLNTEAFF
TRBV5-6	NA	NA	TRBJ2-5	TGTGCCAGCAGCTTGCGGCAGACCCGAGGGGAGACCCAGTACTTC	CASSLRQTRGETQYF
TRBV7-2	NA	TRBD1	TRBJ2-5	TGTGCCAGCAGCTCCCAGACAGGGTCCCAAGAGACCCAGTACTTC	CASSSQTGSQETQYF
TRBV28	NA	NA	TRBJ1-2	TGTGCCAGCAGTTTGCTAGCAGGTGGCTACACCTTC	CASSLLAGGYTF
TRBV4-1	NA	TRBD2	TRBJ2-3	TGCGCCAGCAGCCAAGGAGTGTCCAGCGGGAGTAGGAATACGCAGTATTTT	CASSQGVSSGSRNTQYF
TRBV5-5	few	NA	TRBJ1-5	TGTGCCAGCAGCTTGGAGCGGGGGAATCAGCCCCAGCATTTT	CASSLERGNQPQHF
TRBV20-1	once	NA	TRBJ1-5	TGCAGTGCTAGTAGCTCGGCGGGTTTCGATCAGCCCCAGCATTTT	CSASSSAGFDQPQHF
TRBV4-2	once	NA	TRBJ2-1	TGTGCCAGCAGCCATAACCTCGCGGTGAATGAGCAGTTCTTC	CASSHNLAVNEQFF
TRBV7-2	NA	TRBD2	TRBJ2-5	TGTGCCAGCAGCTTAGCCCTAGCGGGGAGGGAGACCCAGTACTTC	CASSLALAGRETQYF
TRBV2	once	TRBD2	TRBJ2-5	TGTGCCAGCGGGACTAGTGTAGAGACCCAGTACTTC	CASGTSVETQYF
TRBV25-1	few	NA	TRBJ1-6	TGTGCCACCAGGGCCCAAAATTCACCCCTCCACTTT	CATRAQNSPLHF
TRBV18	NA	NA	TRBJ1-1	TGTGCCAGCTCACCAGAGCCGTCCCCTTCTGAAGCTTTCTTT	CASSPEPSPSEAFF
TRBV5-1	NA	TRBD2	TRBJ2-3	TGCGCCAGCAGCTTAAGCGGGGGGGGCGATGATACGCAGTATTTT	CASSLSGGGDDTQYF
TRBV24-1	few	TRBD1	TRBJ2-1	TGTGCCACCAGTGATCTTAGGACAGGGGGCGAGGAGTTCCCCTACAATGAGCAGTTCTTC	CATSDLRTGGEEFPYNEQFF
TRBV6-6	NA	NA	TRBJ2-5	TGTGCCAGCAATACGAGAGGGGACAAAACTCAAGAGACCCAGTACTTC	CASNTRGDKTQETQYF
TRBV12-5	NA	TRBD1	TRBJ1-2	TGTGCTAGTGGTCCGGGACAGGGCCGCTATGGCTACACCTTC	CASGPGQGRYGYTF
TRBV5-1	NA	TRBD2	TRBJ2-1	TGCGCCAGCAGCGTTGAGACTAGCGGGAGGCTGCTCTCCTACAATGAGCAGTTCTTC	CASSVETSGRLLSYNEQFF
TRBV5-1	NA	TRBD2	TRBJ2-5	TGCGCCAGCAGCTTTGGCGGGGGGGAAGAGACCCAGTACTTC	CASSFGGGEETQYF
TRBV7-9	NA	NA	TRBJ2-3	TGTGCCAGCAGTCAGAGTCAGGGCCCGACAGATACGCAGTATTTT	CASSQSQGPTDTQYF
TRBV5-5	NA	NA	TRBJ2-6	TGTGCCAGCAGCTTGGAAATCGGGTCTGGGGCCAACGTCCTGACTTTC	CASSLEIGSGANVLTF
TRBV29-1	NA	TRBD1	TRBJ2-7	TGCAGCGTTGAACCCACAGGGGTTGGTGACGAGCAGTACTTC	CSVEPTGVGDEQYF
TRBV29-1	NA	NA	TRBJ1-3	TGCAGCGTTAAAACCGACAGATCTGGAAACACCATATATTTT	CSVKTDRSGNTIYF
TRBV2	NA	TRBD1	TRBJ2-2	TGTGCCAGCAGCCAAATAAGGACAGGGGTGAGCACCGGGGAGCTGTTTTTT	CASSQIRTGVSTGELFF
TRBV6-6	once	NA	TRBJ1-1	TGTGCCAGCAGTTACCTCAGGGTAGTAGGAACTGAAGCTTTCTTT	CASSYLRVVGTEAFF
TRBV6-6	NA	NA	TRBJ2-7	TGTGCCAGCAGTTACTCGAGCGAGCAGTACTTC	CASSYSSEQYF
TRBV14	NA	TRBD1	TRBJ1-2	TGTGCCAGCAGCCACGACAGGGGGCTTTATGGCTACACCTTC	CASSHDRGLYGYTF
TRBV2	NA	NA	TRBJ2-3	TGTGCCAGCAGTGAGGGTCGGGAGTTGGATACGCAGTATTTT	CASSEGRELDTQYF
TRBV10-3	NA	TRBD1	TRBJ1-4	TGTGCCATCAGTGAAGTGGGGACAGTTAATGAAAAACTGTTTTTT	CAISEVGTVNEKLFF
TRBV27	NA	TRBD1	TRBJ1-5	TGTGCCAGCAGATCGCCCACAGGGGGACGGGGTCAGCCCCAGCATTTT	CASRSPTGGRGQPQHF
TRBV7-9	NA	NA	TRBJ1-1	TGTGCCAGCAGCACGACGGGGACTGAAGCTTTCTTT	CASSTTGTEAFF
TRBV5-1	NA	NA	TRBJ2-2	TGCGCCAGCAGCTTGGCCACGGGTACCGCCGACACCGGGGAGCTGTTTTTT	CASSLATGTADTGELFF
TRBV10-3	NA	TRBD2	TRBJ2-5	TGTGCCATCAGAGGACTAGCGGGAGGTAATCAAGAGACCCAGTACTTC	CAIRGLAGGNQETQYF